The 11 T cell receptor beta chains below all came from one sample that was sequenced in a study of molecular identifiers for immune sequencing clone quantification. Each CDR3 protein gets one entry after TCRdb re-called the PCR reads with MiXCR. This table holds about half a million distinct CDR3 sequences, under 30% found once. What was sequenced was naive CD8+ T cells from blood, with Jurkat cell RNA spiked in. Subset reported: FACS-sorted CD8+CD4-CCR7+CD45RA+ naive T cells. These receptor sequences come from a human donor in good health. Some libraries in this study had Jurkat cell RNA spiked in.

Written as DNA, the CDR3 is TGTGCCAGCAGCTTAGCACCGGCCCAAAACACCGGGGAGCTGTTTTTT. Protein: CASSLAPAQNTGELFF. The chain has TRBV7-9 and TRBJ2-2; D not certain. Germline values: CDR1 SEHNR, CDR2 FQNEAQ (reference sequence). The length of the CDR3 is 16 residues. Trimming removed 0 bases from V and 2 bases from J, with 10 bases in between.

Notes on this clonotype: A clone one base away is much larger, so this may be a read error. The DNA for the CDR3 is TGTGCCAGCAGTGTTTTGGTGGCTGGACCCGGTGAGCAGTACTTC. As protein: CASSVLVAGPGEQYF. J is TRBJ2-7 and V is TRBV2; the D is unclear. The CDR3 covers 15 residues. Trimming took 4 bases from V and 7 from J, leaving 20 bases between them. CDR1 SNHLY and CDR2 FYNNEI come from the germline V gene.

The chain is built from TRBV12-3 or TRBV12-4 and TRBJ2-3, with D perhaps matching TRBD1 or TRBD2 (6 bases each). V dropped 3 bases and J dropped 6 bases, with 22 bases sitting between them. CDR3 size: 17 residues. The CDR3 bases are TGTGCCAGCAGTTTTAATTCGGGGGCGCGTAACATGGATACGCAGTATTTT. Amino acid sequence: CASSFNSGARNMDTQYF.

CDR3 DNA sequence: TGTGCCAGCAGTGAAGCGACAGGAATGGATGAAAAACTGTTTTTT. Encoded protein: CASSEATGMDEKLFF. The chain employs TRBV6-2 or TRBV6-3 and TRBJ1-4; D perhaps matches TRBD1 (6 bases). This CDR3 spans 15 amino acids. The ends were cut back, 5 bases at V and 6 bases at J, with 16 bases in the middle. Germline V gene lookup returns CDR1 MNHEY and CDR2 SVGEGT.

The V gene is TRBV4-3, the J gene TRBJ2-7; 8 bases are a match to TRBD1. With 4 bases clipped from V and 3 bases from J, the junction kept 8 bases outside the gene matches. Germline V gives CDR1 LGHNA, CDR2 YSLEER. The CDR3 spans 15 residues. The CDR3 coding sequence is TGCGCCAGCAGCCCTGGGACAGGCCAATACTACGAGCAGTACTTC. Translated: CASSPGTGQYYEQYF.

Many counts were recorded for this clonotype. The chain employs TRBV7-2 and TRBJ1-3; D unclear. Germline CDR1 reads SGHTA; CDR2 reads FQGNSA. Trimming pared 3 bases from V and 0 bases from J, leaving 6 bases between. The CDR3 covers 14 residues. The CDR3 region has the DNA TGTGCCAGCAGCTTTTACGACTCTGGAAACACCATATATTTT. It is translated as CASSFYDSGNTIYF.

The rearrangement links TRBV5-1 to TRBJ1-1; 9 bases map to TRBD1. The junction had 20 bases not matched to a gene; V was cut back by 3 bases and J by 5 bases. Germline-derived CDR1 and CDR2 are SGHRS and YFSETQ. This CDR3 contains 19 residues. CDR3: CASSWGWGVGQGLGTEAFF. CDR3 DNA sequence: TGCGCCAGCAGCTGGGGGTGGGGGGTTGGACAGGGGCTTGGAACTGAAGCTTTCTTT. The entire variable domain, with the rest obtained from reference TRBV5-1 and TRBJ1-1, is as follows: KAGVTQTPRYLIKTRGQQVTLSCSPISGHRSVSWYQQTPGQGLQFLFEYFSETQRNKGNFPGRFSGRQFSNSRSEMNVSTLELGDSALYLCASSWGWGVGQGLGTEAFFGQGTRLTVV.

This clonotype has more than one count but fewer than ten. The V and J genes are TRBV27 and TRBJ1-1, with D perhaps matching TRBD1 (6 bases). The CDR3 consists of 15 residues. Germline V lookup: CDR1 MNHEY, CDR2 SMNVEV (reference sequence). Trimming took off 7 bases at V and 1 base at J, with 16 bases between the two ends. The CDR3 DNA reads TGTGCCAGCAACTCCGGAGGGGGAAAGAACACTGAAGCTTTCTTT. It translates to CASNSGGGKNTEAFF.

This clonotype was observed many times. The chain is built from TRBV2 and TRBJ2-7; perhaps TRBD1 as D (6 bases). CDR3 size: 13 residues. V lost 5 bases to trimming and J lost 0 bases, with 8 bases between them. Germline assignment: CDR1 SNHLY and CDR2 FYNNEI. The CDR3 spells CASSRTASYEQYF. The CDR3 DNA reads TGTGCCAGCAGTAGGACAGCCTCCTACGAGCAGTACTTC.

The rearrangement links TRBV6-6 to TRBJ2-7, with TRBD1 identical over 7 bases. CDR3 length: 15 residues. CDR1 is MNHNY, CDR2 SVGAGI, per germline (reference sequence). Trimming took 2 bases from V and 0 from J; bases not matched to a gene: 4. The CDR3 nucleotides are TGTGCCAGCAGTTACACGGACAGGACCTCCTACGAGCAGTACTTC. Protein: CASSYTDRTSYEQYF.

The chain uses TRBV4-3 and TRBJ2-7, with 9 bases matching TRBD2. CDR3 length: 16 amino acids. Germline values: CDR1 LGHNA, CDR2 YSLEER. V lost 2 bases to trimming and J lost 3 bases; unmatched junction nucleotides: 8. CDR3 nucleotide sequence: TGCGCCAGCAGCCAATTGGCGGGGGGGGCCCTCTACGAGCAGTACTTC. Translating gives CASSQLAGGALYEQYF.